This T cell receptor (beta chain) is drawn from a study of human T cells and chemical hapten exposure. General study points: Alopecia affecting every donor means their immune response may not match healthy people's.

Sample time point: pre-sensitization, week 0. Treatment reported: therapeutic diphenylcyclopropenone sensitization with weekly scalp DPC. TCRdb ran MiXCR on the RACE reads and lists one entry per CDR3 protein. The sample carries 180,000 or so distinct CDR3 sequences, 30% recorded once. The germline CDR1 and CDR2 sequences are MDHEN and SYDVKM. The CDR3 consists of 16 residues. About this clonotype: Its antigen remains unknown. A junction end diverges from the germline sequence, so it may reflect a read error.

This rearrangement joins TRBV28 to TRBJ1-3; D is possibly TRBD1 (6 bases). The origin of this receptor is a woman in her twenties or thirties with alopecia areata. Some clones in this sample may be carry-over from other donors' samples. The sample here was whole blood, taken in connection with sensitization to the hapten diphenylcyclopropenone (DPC). CDR3 sequence: CASSLTGPQGGNIIYF. The CDR3 DNA sequence: TGTGCCAGCAGTCTTACTGGGCCCCAAGGGGGAAACATCATATATTTT. The full variable domain, its missing parts supplied by reference TRBV28 and TRBJ1-3, is DVKVTQSSRYLVKRTGEKVFLECVQDMDHENMFWYRQDPGLGLRLIYFSYDVKMKEKGDIPEGYSVSREKKERFSLILESASTNQTSMYLCASSLTGPQGGNIIYFGEGSWLTVV.